This T cell receptor (beta chain) stems from a study of blood T cell repertoires in COVID-19. TCRdb's copy holds only in-frame clones and misses some; the assay was immunoSEQ multiplex PCR. Here the sample spans about 78,000 clones, about three quarters being singletons. Per germline, CDR1 SGHRS and CDR2 YFSETQ. The ends lost 4 bases at V and 6 bases at J; junction bases unmatched: 5. The CDR3 has 13 residues. The gene calls are TRBV5-1 and TRBJ2-3; 7 bases line up with TRBD2. The TCR sequence derives from a human donor in a cohort sampled during active COVID-19. Sequencing was performed on peripheral blood. This CDR3 reads CASSLGLGDTQYF. The CDR3 bases are TGCGCCAGCAGCCTCGGACTAGGGGATACGCAGTATTTT.